The subject of this entry is one T cell receptor beta chain. Its antigen is still unknown. The QIAseq Immune Repertoire TCR panel built the libraries from roughly 15 ng of total RNA. TCRdb analysed the reads with MiXCR anew, one entry per CDR3 protein. Of 850 to 950 distinct CDR3 sequences listed, roughly 9.4% were seen once; the top ten hold about 54%. The entry originates in a study of circulating CD8 cells and anti-PD-1 response in melanoma. Study overall: About 45% of the 13 patients had prior targeted therapy or immunotherapy; seven did not.

The CDR3 length is 10 residues. Germline assignment: CDR1 MDHEN and CDR2 SYDVKM. Trimming took off 3 bases at V and 10 bases at J, with 4 bases between the two ends. Sorting of live CD3+CD8+TCRalphabeta+ cells by PD-1 and/or TIGIT gave four subsets. The study's findings and limits: Diversity ranked highest in DNEG and lowest in TIGIT subsets. Under 7% of TRB clonotypes were shared between subsets at M1.

This chain connects TRBV28 to TRBJ2-1, with D uncertain. This clonotype was sampled from a human donor with melanoma. Sample: CD8+ T cells from PBMCs, taken at baseline or after one month of anti-PD-1 therapy (not recorded which). CDR3 DNA: TGTGCCAGCAGTTTCCGGGAGCAGTTCTTC. The encoded protein is CASSFREQFF.